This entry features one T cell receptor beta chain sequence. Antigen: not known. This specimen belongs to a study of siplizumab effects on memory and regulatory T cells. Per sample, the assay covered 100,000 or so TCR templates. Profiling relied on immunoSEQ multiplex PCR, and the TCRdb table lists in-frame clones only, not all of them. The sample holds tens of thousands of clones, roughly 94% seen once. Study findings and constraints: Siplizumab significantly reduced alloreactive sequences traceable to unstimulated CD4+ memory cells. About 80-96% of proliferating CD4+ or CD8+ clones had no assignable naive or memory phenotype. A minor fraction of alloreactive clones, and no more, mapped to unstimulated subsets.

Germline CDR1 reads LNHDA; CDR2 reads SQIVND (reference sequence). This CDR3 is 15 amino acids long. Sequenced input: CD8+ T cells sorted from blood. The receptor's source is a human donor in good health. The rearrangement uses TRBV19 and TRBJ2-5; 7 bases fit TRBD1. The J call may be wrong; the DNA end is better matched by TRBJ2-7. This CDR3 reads CASSPTTGITYEQYF. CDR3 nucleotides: TGTGCCAGTAGTCCAACGACAGGGATCACCTACGAGCAGTACTTC.